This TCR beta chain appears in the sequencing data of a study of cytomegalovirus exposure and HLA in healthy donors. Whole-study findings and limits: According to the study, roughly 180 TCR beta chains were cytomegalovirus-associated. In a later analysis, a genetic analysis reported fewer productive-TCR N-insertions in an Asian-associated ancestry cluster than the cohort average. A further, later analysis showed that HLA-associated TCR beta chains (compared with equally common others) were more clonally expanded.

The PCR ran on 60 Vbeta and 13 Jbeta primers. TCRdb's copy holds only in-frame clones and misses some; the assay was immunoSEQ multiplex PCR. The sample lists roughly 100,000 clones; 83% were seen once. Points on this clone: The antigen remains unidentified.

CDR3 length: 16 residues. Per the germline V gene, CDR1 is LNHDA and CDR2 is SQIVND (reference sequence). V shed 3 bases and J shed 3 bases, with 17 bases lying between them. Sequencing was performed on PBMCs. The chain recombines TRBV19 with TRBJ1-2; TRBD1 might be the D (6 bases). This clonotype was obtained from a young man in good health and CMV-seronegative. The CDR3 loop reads CASSIFIDSGDYGYTF. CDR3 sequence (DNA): TGTGCCAGTAGTATCTTCATCGACTCAGGGGACTATGGCTACACCTTC.